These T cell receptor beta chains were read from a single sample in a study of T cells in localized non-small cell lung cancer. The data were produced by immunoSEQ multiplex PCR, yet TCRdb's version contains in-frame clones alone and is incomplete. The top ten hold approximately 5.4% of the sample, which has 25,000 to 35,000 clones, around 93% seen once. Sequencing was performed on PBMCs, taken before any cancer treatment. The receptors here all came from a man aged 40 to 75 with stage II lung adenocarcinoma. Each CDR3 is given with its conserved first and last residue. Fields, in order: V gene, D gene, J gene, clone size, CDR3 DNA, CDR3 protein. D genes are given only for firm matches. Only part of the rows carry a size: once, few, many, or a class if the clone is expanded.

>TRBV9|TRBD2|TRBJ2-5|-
TGTGCCAGCAGCGTAGCTCTAGCGGGAGGAGTAGAGACCCAGTACTTC
CASSVALAGGVETQYF
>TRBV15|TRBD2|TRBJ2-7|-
TGTGCCACCAGCAGAGATTCCGGGACTAGCGTGTACGAGCAGTACTTC
CATSRDSGTSVYEQYF
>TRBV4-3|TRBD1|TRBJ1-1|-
TGCGCCAGCAGCCCCGACAGGGCGAACACTGAAGCTTTCTTT
CASSPDRANTEAFF
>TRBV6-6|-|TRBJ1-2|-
TGTGCCAGCAGTTCACAATGGGACTATGGCTACACCTTC
CASSSQWDYGYTF
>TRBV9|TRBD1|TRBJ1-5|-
TGTGCCAGCAGCGCGGGGGGACAGGATGGCCAGCCCCAGCATTTT
CASSAGGQDGQPQHF
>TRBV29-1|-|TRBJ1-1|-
TGCAGCGTTTTTATGAACACTGAAGCTTTCTTT
CSVFMNTEAFF
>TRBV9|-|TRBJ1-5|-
TGTGCCAGCAGCGTAGGCCCCGCCGGTCACAATCAGCCCCAGCATTTT
CASSVGPAGHNQPQHF
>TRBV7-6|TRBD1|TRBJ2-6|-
TGTGCCAGCAGCTCATCGACAGGGGTTATCCCCCCTGGGGCCAACGTCCTGACTTTC
CASSSSTGVIPPGANVLTF
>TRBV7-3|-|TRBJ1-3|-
TGTGCCAGCAGCTTAAGACAGACTCCTTTTGGAAACACCATATATTTT
CASSLRQTPFGNTIYF
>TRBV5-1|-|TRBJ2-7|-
TGCGCCAGCAGCCAATCAGGGGGGCCAACCTACGAGCAGTACTTC
CASSQSGGPTYEQYF
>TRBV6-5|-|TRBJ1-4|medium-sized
TGTGCCAGCAGTTTAGAGGGGGGGAATGGTGAAAAACTGTTTTTT
CASSLEGGNGEKLFF
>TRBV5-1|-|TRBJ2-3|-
TGCGCCAGCAGCTTGGATGGCGCCAACACAGATACGCAGTATTTT
CASSLDGANTDTQYF
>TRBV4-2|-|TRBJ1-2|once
TGTGCCAGCAGCCCTACCCCGGGGGGGGCGAACTATGGCTACACCTTC
CASSPTPGGANYGYTF
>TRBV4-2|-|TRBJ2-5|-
TGTGCCAGCAGCTTAGCCGGGAGAGAGACCCAGTACTTC
CASSLAGRETQYF
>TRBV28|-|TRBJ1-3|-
TGTGCCAGCGCTTTAGGGCCTTCTGGAAACACCATATATTTT
CASALGPSGNTIYF
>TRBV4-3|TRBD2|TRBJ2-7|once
TGCGCCAGCAGCCAAGTACTTTCGTTGTCTAGCGGGAGATACGAGCAGTACTTC
CASSQVLSLSSGRYEQYF
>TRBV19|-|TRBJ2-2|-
TGTGCCAGTAGTATGCAAGGGTTTAGCGAGCTGTTTTTT
CASSMQGFSELFF
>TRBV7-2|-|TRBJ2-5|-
TGTGCCAGCAGCTCCCCACCCTGGGGGACCCAGTACTTC
CASSSPPWGTQYF
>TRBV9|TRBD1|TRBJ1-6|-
TGTGCCAGCGGCAGGGGACAGCAGAATTCACCCCTCCACTTT
CASGRGQQNSPLHF
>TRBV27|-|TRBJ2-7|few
TGTGCCAGCAGCCCCTTCGGGGGCTACGAGCAGTACTTC
CASSPFGGYEQYF
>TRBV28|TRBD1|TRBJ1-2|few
TGTGCCAGCAGTTTTATACAGGGGATGGGTGGCTACACCTTC
CASSFIQGMGGYTF
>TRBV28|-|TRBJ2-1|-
TGTGCCAGCACCACCTACAATGAGCAGTTCTTC
CASTTYNEQFF
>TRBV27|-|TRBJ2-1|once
TGTGCCAGCAGAATGAAATATGAGCAGTTCTTC
CASRMKYEQFF
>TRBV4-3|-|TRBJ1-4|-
TGCGCCAGCAGCCGCATAAACGGGGTCACTAATGAAAAACTGTTTTTT
CASSRINGVTNEKLFF
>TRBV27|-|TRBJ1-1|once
TGTGCCAGCAGTGGGCGTTACTCCATGAACACTGAAGCTTTCTTT
CASSGRYSMNTEAFF
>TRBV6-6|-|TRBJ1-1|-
TGTGCCAGCAGCCCCCCACAGGGCGGGGTCACTGAAGCTTTCTTT
CASSPPQGGVTEAFF
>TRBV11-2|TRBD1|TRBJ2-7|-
TGTGCCAGCAGTCCGACAGGGGGCGGGCAGTACTTC
CASSPTGGGQYF
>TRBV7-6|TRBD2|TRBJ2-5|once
TGTGCCAGCAGCTCCCAATCGGGGCTAGCGGGAGAGGGAGAGACCCAGTACTTC
CASSSQSGLAGEGETQYF
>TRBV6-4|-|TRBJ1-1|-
TGTGCCAGCAGTGCCTCCCCAGGGAACACTGAAGCTTTCTTT
CASSASPGNTEAFF
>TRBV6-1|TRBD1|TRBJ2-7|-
TGTGCCAGCAGTGCGGGACAGAACTCCTACGAGCAGTACTTC
CASSAGQNSYEQYF
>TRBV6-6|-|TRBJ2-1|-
TGTGCCAGCAATAACCGACTCCCCGTCAATGAGCAGTTCTTC
CASNNRLPVNEQFF
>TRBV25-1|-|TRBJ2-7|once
TGTGCCAGCGCTGGGGGGGCGGGAGATTTCGAGCAGTACTTC
CASAGGAGDFEQYF
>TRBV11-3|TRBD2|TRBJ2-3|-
TGTGCCACCGAGCGGGAGGGCTGGGATACGCAGTATTTT
CATEREGWDTQYF
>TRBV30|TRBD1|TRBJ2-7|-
TGTGCCTGGAGTGGGGGTGGGGACAGGGCCGAGCAGTACTTC
CAWSGGGDRAEQYF
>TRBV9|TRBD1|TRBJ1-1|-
TGTGCCAGCGGGGCTTTAACGGGACAGGGGAACACTGAAGCTTTCTTT
CASGALTGQGNTEAFF
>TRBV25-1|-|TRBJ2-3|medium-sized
TGTGCCAGCAGTGGGCCCGATACCCCCACAGATACGCAGTATTTT
CASSGPDTPTDTQYF
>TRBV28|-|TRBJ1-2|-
TGTGCCAGCAGTTTTTATCCTGCAGGATCTAACTATGGCTACACCTTC
CASSFYPAGSNYGYTF
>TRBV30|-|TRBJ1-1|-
TGTGCCTGGAGCCGACTCGCGGGGGTCGCTGAAGCTTTCTTT
CAWSRLAGVAEAFF
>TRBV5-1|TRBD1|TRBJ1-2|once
TGCGCCAGCAGCTTGGATGGACAGGGGGCTTATGGCTACACCTTC
CASSLDGQGAYGYTF
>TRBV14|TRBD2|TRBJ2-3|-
TGTGCCAGCAGCCACGGACTAGCCGCTAGCACAGATACGCAGTATTTT
CASSHGLAASTDTQYF
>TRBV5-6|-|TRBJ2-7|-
TGTGCCAGCAGCTATCCTCACACCTACGAGCAGTACTTC
CASSYPHTYEQYF
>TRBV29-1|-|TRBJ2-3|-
TGCAGTTGGGTTAGGAAACCTACGGATACGCAGTATTTT
CSWVRKPTDTQYF
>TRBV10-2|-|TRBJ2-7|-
TGCGCCAGCAGTGAATTGGCGGCCCACACGCGGGAGCAGTACTTC
CASSELAAHTREQYF
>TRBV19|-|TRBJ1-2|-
TGTGCCAGTAGTGATTACTATGGCTACACCTTC
CASSDYYGYTF
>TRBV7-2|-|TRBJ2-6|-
TGTGCCAGCAGCTTAGAAGGAAAGGCTCCTGGGGCCAACGTCCTGACTTTC
CASSLEGKAPGANVLTF
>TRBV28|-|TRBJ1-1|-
TGTGCCAGCAGTTTTGGGTCGGACCCGAACACTGAAGCTTTCTTT
CASSFGSDPNTEAFF
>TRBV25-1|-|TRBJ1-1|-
TGTGCCAGCAGTGAATGGGGGGACACTGAAGCTTTCTTT
CASSEWGDTEAFF
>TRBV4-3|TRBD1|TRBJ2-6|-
TGCGCCAGCAGCCAAGCTCAGGGGGTTTTCCCTGGGGCCAACGTCCTGACTTTC
CASSQAQGVFPGANVLTF
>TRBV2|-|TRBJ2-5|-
TGTGCCAGCTCCGGGAGCAAGTACCAAGAGACCCAGTACTTC
CASSGSKYQETQYF